This TCR beta chain was sequenced during a study of blood T cell repertoires in COVID-19. The overall study: Donors in the United States, Italy and Spain gave samples during acute or convalescent COVID-19. PBMCs, B-cell-depleted T cells, or T cells provided the cDNA or gDNA that made up the material.

The CDR3 has 16 amino acids. J gave up 7 bases and V 2 bases, and 11 bases lay outside the gene matches. CDR1 and CDR2 from the germline V gene are LGHNA and YNFKEQ. Per the authors' pipeline: Researchers report that nucleated cell counts were estimated from reference gene primer amplification. Sequenced by immunoSEQ multiplex PCR; TCRdb stores in-frame clones only, minus some. V and J calls and clone size are those listed in that table; D and trimming were worked out from the DNA. The table has fewer than 150,000 clones, just under 85% seen once. The sequence came from a human donor in a cohort sampled during active COVID-19. The chain uses TRBV4-2 and TRBJ1-1; TRBD1 aligns across 9 bases. Sequencing was carried out using peripheral blood. The CDR3 region has the DNA TGTGCCAGCAGCCAACCGACTGCTCGGACAGGGGTTGAAGCTTTCTTT. This sequence encodes CASSQPTARTGVEAFF.